This T cell receptor (beta chain) was found in a study of shared clonotypes between healthy human individuals. Sequencing was performed with immunoSEQ multiplex PCR; in TCRdb, only in-frame clones are kept and a portion is missing. Among around 1.4 million clones listed, about 98.5% were seen once. CD4+ cell separation produced CD45RA+ naive and CD45RA-negative memory subsets. The sequence was collected from a man between 25 and 39 years old in good health. Sequences were obtained from naive CD4+ T cells sorted from blood. Described subset: CD45RA+ positively selected.

The CDR3 here is CASSRQGLEGYTF. The CDR3 region has the DNA TGTGCCAGCAGCCGACAGGGCCTGGAGGGCTACACCTTC. The chain carries TRBV5-4 and TRBJ1-2, with 7 bases identical to TRBD1. The V gene end was trimmed by 4 bases and the J gene end by 8 bases; junction bases not matched to a gene: 8. The CDR3 is 13 residues long. The germline CDR1 and CDR2 sequences are SGHNT and YYREEE (reference sequence).